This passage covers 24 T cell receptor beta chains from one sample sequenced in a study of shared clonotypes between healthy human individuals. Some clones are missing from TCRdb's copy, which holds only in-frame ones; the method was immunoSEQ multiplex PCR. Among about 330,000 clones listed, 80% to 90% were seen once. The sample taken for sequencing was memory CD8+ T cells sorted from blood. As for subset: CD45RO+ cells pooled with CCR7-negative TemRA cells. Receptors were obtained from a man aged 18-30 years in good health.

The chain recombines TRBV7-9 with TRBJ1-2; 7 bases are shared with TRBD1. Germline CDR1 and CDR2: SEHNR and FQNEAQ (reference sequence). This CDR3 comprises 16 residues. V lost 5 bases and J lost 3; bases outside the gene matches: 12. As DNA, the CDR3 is TGTGCCAGCAGCCCTCCCTCGCAGGGGGTAGACTATGGCTACACCTTC. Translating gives CASSPPSQGVDYGYTF.

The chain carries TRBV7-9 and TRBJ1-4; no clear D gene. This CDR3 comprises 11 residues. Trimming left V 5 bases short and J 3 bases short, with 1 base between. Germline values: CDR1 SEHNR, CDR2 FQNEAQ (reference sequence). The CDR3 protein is CASSPNEKLFF. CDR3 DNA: TGTGCCAGCAGCCCTAATGAAAAACTGTTTTTT.

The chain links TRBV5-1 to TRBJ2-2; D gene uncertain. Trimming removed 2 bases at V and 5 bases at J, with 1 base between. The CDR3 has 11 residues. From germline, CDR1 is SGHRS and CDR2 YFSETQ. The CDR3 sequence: CASSFTGELFF. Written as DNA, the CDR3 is TGCGCCAGCAGCTTTACCGGGGAGCTGTTTTTT.

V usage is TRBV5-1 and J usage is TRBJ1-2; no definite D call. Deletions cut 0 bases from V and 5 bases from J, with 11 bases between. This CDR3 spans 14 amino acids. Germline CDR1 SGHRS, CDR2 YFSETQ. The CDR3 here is CASSLEDGRYGYTF. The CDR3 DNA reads TGCGCCAGCAGCTTGGAGGACGGGAGATATGGCTACACCTTC.

The CDR3 protein is CSVIQGAKNIQYF. The CDR3 nucleotides read TGCAGCGTTATACAGGGGGCCAAAAACATTCAGTACTTC. V is TRBV29-1 and J is TRBJ2-4; TRBD1 matches 7 bases. V shed 5 bases, J shed 1 base, and the junction held 2 bases outside the gene matches. The CDR3 length is 13 residues. CDR1 SQVTM and CDR2 ANQGSEA come from the germline V gene.

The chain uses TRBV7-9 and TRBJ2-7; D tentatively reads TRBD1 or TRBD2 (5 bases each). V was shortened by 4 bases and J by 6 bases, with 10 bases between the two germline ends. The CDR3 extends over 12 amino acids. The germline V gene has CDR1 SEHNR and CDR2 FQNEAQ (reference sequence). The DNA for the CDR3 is TGTGCCAGCAGCTATGGGACGTCCGAGCAGTACTTC. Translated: CASSYGTSEQYF. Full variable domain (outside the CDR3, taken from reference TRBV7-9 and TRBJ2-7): DTGVSQNPRHKITKRGQNVTFRCDPISEHNRLYWYRQTLGQGPEFLTYFQNEAQLEKSRLLSDRFSAERPKGSFSTLEIQRTEQGDSAMYLCASSYGTSEQYFGPGTRLTVT.

CDR3 nucleotide sequence: TGTGCCATCAGTGAACCGAACCGGGCCTCAGCGGCCACCGGGGAGCTGTTTTTT. Its translation: CAISEPNRASAATGELFF. This chain connects TRBV10-3 to TRBJ2-2; possible D gene TRBD2, 5 bases. The CDR3 runs to 18 residues. Trimming cost V 3 bases and J 4 bases, with 21 bases left between them. Germline V lookup: CDR1 ENHRY, CDR2 SYGVKD.

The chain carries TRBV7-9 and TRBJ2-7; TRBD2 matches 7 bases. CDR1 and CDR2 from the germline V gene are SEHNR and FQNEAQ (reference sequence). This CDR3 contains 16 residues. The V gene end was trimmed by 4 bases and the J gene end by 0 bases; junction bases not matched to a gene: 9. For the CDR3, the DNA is TGTGCCAGCAGCTCCCCGAGCGGGACGAGCTCCTACGAGCAGTACTTC. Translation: CASSSPSGTSSYEQYF. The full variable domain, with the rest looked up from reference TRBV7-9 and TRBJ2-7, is DTGVSQNPRHKITKRGQNVTFRCDPISEHNRLYWYRQTLGQGPEFLTYFQNEAQLEKSRLLSDRFSAERPKGSFSTLEIQRTEQGDSAMYLCASSSPSGTSSYEQYFGPGTRLTVT.

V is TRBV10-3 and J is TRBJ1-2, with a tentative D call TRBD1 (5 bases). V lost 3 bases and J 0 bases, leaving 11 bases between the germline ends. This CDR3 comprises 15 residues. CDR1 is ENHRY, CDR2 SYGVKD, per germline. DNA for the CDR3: TGTGCCATCAGTGATGGGGGATCCACTAACTATGGCTACACCTTC. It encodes CAISDGGSTNYGYTF.

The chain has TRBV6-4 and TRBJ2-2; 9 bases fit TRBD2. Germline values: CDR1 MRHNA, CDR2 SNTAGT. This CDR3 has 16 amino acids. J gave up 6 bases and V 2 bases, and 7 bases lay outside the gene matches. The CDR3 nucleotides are TGTGCCAGCAGTGACCAAGCCAGCGGGGGGTCCGGGGAGCTGTTTTTT. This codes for CASSDQASGGSGELFF.

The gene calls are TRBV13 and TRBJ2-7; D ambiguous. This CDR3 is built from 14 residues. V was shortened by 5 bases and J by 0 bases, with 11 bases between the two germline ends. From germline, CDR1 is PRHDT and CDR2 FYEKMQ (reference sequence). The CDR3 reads CASSPTLDSYEQYF. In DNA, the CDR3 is TGTGCCAGCAGCCCCACCTTGGACTCCTACGAGCAGTACTTC.

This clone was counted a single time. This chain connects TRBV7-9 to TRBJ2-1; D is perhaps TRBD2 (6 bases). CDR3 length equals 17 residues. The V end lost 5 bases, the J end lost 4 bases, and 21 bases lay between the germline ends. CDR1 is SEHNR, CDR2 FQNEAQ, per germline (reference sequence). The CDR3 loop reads CASSAPGMGGAYNEQFF. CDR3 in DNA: TGTGCCAGCAGCGCACCCGGTATGGGAGGCGCATACAATGAGCAGTTCTTC.

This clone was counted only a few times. This chain's CDR3 is CASSQVGRGSNQPQHF. The CDR3 nucleotides read TGCGCCAGCAGCCAAGTGGGCAGGGGGAGCAATCAGCCCCAGCATTTT. The chain combines TRBV4-1 with TRBJ1-5; 7 bases are shared with TRBD1. V shed 1 base and J 1 base; nucleotides not matched to a gene: 4. Germline loops: CDR1 MGHRA, CDR2 YSYEKL. CDR3 length equals 16 residues.

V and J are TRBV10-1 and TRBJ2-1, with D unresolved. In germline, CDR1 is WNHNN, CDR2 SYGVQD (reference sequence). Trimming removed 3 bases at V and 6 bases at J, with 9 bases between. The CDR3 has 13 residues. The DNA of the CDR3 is TGCGCCAGCAGTGATACTGGGTTCAATGAGCAGTTCTTC. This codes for CASSDTGFNEQFF.

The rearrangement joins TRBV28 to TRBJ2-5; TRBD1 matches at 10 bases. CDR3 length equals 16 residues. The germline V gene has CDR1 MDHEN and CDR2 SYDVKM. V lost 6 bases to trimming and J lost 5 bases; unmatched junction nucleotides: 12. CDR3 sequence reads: CASSPGTGALGETQYF. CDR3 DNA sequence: TGTGCCAGCAGCCCAGGGACAGGGGCCCTTGGGGAGACCCAGTACTTC.

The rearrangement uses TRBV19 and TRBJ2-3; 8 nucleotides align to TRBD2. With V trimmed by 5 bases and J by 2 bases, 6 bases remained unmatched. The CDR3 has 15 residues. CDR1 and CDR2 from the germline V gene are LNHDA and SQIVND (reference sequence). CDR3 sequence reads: CASSHREGPTDTQYF. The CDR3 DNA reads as TGTGCCAGTAGTCACCGGGAGGGCCCCACAGATACGCAGTATTTT.

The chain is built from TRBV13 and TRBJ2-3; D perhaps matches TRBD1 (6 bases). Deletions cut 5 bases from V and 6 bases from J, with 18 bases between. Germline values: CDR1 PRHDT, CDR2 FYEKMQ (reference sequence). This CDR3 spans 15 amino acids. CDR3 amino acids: CASSPGGAGLDTQYF. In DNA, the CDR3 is TGTGCCAGCAGCCCTGGGGGCGCGGGTTTGGATACGCAGTATTTT.

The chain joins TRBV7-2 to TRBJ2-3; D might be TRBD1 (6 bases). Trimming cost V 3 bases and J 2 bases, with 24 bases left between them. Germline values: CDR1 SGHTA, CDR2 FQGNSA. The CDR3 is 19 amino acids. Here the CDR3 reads CASSFPGVRDTVNTDTQYF. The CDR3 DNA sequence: TGTGCCAGCAGCTTCCCCGGGGTCCGGGACACAGTAAACACAGATACGCAGTATTTT.

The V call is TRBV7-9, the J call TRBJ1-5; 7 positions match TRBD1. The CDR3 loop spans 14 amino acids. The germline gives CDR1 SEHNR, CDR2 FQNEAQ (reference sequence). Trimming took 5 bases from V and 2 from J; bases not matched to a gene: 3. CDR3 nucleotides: TGTGCCAGCAGCGACACAGGGGGCAATCAGCCCCAGCATTTT. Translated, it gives CASSDTGGNQPQHF. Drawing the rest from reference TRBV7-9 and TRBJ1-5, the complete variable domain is DTGVSQNPRHKITKRGQNVTFRCDPISEHNRLYWYRQTLGQGPEFLTYFQNEAQLEKSRLLSDRFSAERPKGSFSTLEIQRTEQGDSAMYLCASSDTGGNQPQHFGDGTRLSIL.

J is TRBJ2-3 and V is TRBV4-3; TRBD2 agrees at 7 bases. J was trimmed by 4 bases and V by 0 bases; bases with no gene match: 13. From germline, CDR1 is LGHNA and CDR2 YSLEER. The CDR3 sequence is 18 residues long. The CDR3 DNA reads TGCGCCAGCAGCCAAGAAGGTGGGGCGGGAGTTCTAGCAGATACGCAGTATTTT. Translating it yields CASSQEGGAGVLADTQYF.

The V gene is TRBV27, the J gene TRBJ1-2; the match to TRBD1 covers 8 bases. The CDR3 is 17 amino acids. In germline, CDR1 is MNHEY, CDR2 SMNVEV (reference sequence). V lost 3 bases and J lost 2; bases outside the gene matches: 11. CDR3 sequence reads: CASSFTGGDSSNYGYTF. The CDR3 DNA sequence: TGTGCCAGCAGTTTCACAGGGGGGGACAGCTCAAACTATGGCTACACCTTC.

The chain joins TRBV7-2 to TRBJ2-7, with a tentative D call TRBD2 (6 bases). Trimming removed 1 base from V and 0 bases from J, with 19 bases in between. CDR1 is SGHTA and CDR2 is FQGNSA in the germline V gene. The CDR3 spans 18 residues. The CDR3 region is CASSLGPLATMSSYEQYF. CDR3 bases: TGTGCCAGCAGCTTAGGACCTCTAGCGACTATGAGCTCCTACGAGCAGTACTTC.

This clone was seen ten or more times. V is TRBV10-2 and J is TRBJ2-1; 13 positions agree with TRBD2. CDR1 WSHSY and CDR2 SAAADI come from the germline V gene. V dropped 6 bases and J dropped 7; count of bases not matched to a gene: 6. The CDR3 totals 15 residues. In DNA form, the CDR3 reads TGCGCCAGCAGAACTAGCGGGGGGGCGAAAAATGAGCAGTTCTTC. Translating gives CASRTSGGAKNEQFF.

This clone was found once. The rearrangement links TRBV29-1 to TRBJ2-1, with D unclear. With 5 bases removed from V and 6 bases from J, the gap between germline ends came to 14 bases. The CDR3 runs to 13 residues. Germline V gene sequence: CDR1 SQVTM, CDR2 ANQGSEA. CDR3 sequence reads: CSVKQAPINEQFF. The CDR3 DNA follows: TGCAGCGTTAAGCAGGCCCCAATCAATGAGCAGTTCTTC.